This T cell receptor beta chain was captured in a study of shared clonotypes between healthy human individuals. This clone was counted a single time. The assay was immunoSEQ multiplex PCR, and TCRdb's table has in-frame clones only and misses some. The sample consists of over 750,000 clones, 96% of them appearing once. Naive CD8 isolation took CD45RO-negative cells positively selected for CCR7 and excluded terminally differentiated effector memory CD45RA+ cells. Looked up from germline, CDR1 is SGDLS and CDR2 is YYNGEE. This CDR3 contains 15 residues. Deletions cut 4 bases from V and 1 base from J, with 11 bases between.

Specimen: naive CD8+ T cells sorted from blood. J is TRBJ2-2 and V is TRBV9; D unresolved. The TCR sequence derives from a man younger than 45 in good health. The CDR3, as DNA: TGTGCCAGCAGCACCAAGAGTCAGAACACCGGGGAGCTGTTTTTT. It translates to CASSTKSQNTGELFF.